This T cell receptor (beta chain) was sequenced during a study of shared clonotypes between healthy human individuals. Germline V gives CDR1 SEHNR, CDR2 FQNEAQ (reference sequence). The CDR3 is 14 residues long. V dropped 5 bases and J dropped 6; count of bases not matched to a gene: 3. The naive CD8 subset, CD45RO-negative cells positively selected for CCR7, excluded terminally differentiated effector memory CD45RA+ cells. The material for each subset, its genomic DNA, was split evenly across several immunoSEQ plates. Only in-frame clones appear in the TCRdb table, and some are missing; sequencing was by immunoSEQ multiplex PCR. The repertoire includes around 2.1 million clones, 90% to 95% of them detected once, and roughly 1.7% sits in the top ten. About this clone itself: Its cognate antigen is unknown.

Study conclusions and caveats: Shared clonotypes: 4.5% to 6% naive CD4, roughly 4% naive CD8, less than 2.5% memory CD4, about 0.4% memory CD8. Clonotypes shared by all four sorted-subset donors had higher generation probabilities than non-shared clonotypes.

V usage is TRBV7-9 and J usage is TRBJ2-1; 11 nucleotides agree with TRBD2. The sequenced material came from naive CD8+ T cells from PBMCs. The origin of this receptor is a man younger than 30 in good health. Some clones in this sample may be carry-over from other donors' samples. The CDR3 DNA follows: TGTGCCAGCAGCAATAGCGGGAGGGCCAATGAGCAGTTCTTC. This sequence encodes CASSNSGRANEQFF.